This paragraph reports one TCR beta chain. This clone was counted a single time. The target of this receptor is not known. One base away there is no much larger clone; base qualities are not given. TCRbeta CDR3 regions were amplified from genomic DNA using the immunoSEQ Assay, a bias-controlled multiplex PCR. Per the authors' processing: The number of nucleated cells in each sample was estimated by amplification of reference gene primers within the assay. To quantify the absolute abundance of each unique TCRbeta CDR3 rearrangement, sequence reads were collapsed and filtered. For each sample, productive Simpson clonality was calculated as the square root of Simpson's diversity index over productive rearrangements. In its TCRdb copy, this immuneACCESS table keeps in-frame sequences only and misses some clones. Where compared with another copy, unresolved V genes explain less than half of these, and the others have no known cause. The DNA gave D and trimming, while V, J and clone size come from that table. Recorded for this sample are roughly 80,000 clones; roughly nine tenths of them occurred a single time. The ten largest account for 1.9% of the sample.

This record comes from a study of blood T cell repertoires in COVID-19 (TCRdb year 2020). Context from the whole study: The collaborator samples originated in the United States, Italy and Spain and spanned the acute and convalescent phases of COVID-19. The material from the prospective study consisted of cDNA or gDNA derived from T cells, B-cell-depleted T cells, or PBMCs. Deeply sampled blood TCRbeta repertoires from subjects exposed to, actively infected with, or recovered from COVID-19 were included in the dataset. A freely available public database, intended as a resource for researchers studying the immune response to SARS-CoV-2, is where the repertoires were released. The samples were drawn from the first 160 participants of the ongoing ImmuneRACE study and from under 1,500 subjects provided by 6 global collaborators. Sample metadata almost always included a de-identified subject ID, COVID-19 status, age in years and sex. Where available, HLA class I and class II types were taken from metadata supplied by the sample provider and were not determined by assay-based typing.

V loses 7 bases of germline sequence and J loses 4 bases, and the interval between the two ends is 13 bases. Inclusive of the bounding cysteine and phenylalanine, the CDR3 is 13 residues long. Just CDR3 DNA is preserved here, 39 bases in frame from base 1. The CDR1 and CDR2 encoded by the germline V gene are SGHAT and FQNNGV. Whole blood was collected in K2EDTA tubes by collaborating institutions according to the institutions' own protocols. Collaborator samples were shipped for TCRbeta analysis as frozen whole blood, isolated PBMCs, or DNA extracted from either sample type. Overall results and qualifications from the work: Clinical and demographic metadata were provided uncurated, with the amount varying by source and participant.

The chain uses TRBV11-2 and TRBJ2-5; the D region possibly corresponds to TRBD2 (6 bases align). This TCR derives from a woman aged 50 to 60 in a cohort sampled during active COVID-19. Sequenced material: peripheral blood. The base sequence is TGTGCCAGCATCTCTCAGGGAGGAGAGACCCAGTACTTC. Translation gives CASISQGGETQYF.